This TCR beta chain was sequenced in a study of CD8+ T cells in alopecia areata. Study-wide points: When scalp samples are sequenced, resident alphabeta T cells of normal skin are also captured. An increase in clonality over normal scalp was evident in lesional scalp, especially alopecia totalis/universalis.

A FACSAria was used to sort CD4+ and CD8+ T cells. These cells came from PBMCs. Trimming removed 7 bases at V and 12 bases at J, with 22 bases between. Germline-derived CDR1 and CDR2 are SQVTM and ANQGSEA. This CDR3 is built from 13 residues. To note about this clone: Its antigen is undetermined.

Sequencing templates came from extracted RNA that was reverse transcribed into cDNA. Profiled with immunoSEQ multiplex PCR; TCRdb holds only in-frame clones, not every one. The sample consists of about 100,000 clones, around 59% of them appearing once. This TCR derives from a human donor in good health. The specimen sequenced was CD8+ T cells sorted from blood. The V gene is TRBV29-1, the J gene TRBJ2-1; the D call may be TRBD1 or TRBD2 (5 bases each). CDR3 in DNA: TGCAGCGCACCCCAGGGAGAAAGGTACGGGCAGTTCTTC. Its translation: CSAPQGERYGQFF.